This T cell receptor (beta chain) was sequenced for a study of blood T cell repertoires in COVID-19. As to this clone: This sample includes further DNA sequences coding for the same CDR3.

Produced via immunoSEQ multiplex PCR; TCRdb's table is partial and in-frame only. The table includes about 220,000 clones, roughly 80% detected once. The CDR3 sequence is 13 residues long. V shed 3 bases and J 7 bases; nucleotides not matched to a gene: 4. The germline gives CDR1 SGHRS, CDR2 YFSETQ. Sequencing used PBMCs or T cells enriched from blood (not recorded which). The chain couples TRBV5-1 to TRBJ1-2; 9 positions agree with TRBD1. The TCR was taken from a woman between 35 and 50 years old with acute COVID-19. The CDR3 DNA follows: TGCGCCAGCAGCTCCGGGACAGGGATTGGCTACACCTTC. Its protein is CASSSGTGIGYTF. Full variable domain (remainder filled in from reference TRBV5-1 and TRBJ1-2): KAGVTQTPRYLIKTRGQQVTLSCSPISGHRSVSWYQQTPGQGLQFLFEYFSETQRNKGNFPGRFSGRQFSNSRSEMNVSTLELGDSALYLCASSSGTGIGYTFGSGTRLTVV.